This entry describes one T cell receptor (beta chain). Its antigen is unknown. The source of the sample is a study of T cell responses to AZD1222 COVID-19 vaccine. Overall study results and limits: A mostly white British donor set with more females was recruited, and clonal diversity was possibly underestimated. Without day 14 samples, only post-peak T cell repertoires were studied. With dominance at 160-218 and 743-854, vaccine-associated CD4 TCRs spanned spike.

The protocol was immunoSEQ multiplex PCR, while the TCRdb copy is restricted to in-frame clones and leaves out a portion. The table lists 200,000 to 250,000 clones, about 93% of them singletons, with about 1% in the top ten. This TCR was recovered from an adult in good health. The input for sequencing was peripheral blood, taken on day 0 of MenACWY control vaccination.

This CDR3 is CAWSGVTGKTEAFF. DNA for the CDR3: TGTGCCTGGAGTGGAGTGACAGGGAAGACTGAAGCTTTCTTT. The chain couples TRBV30 to TRBJ1-1; TRBD1 agrees at 7 bases. The CDR3 loop spans 14 amino acids. Germline CDR1 and CDR2: GTSNPN and SVGIG (reference sequence). V lost 1 base, J lost 5 bases, and 7 bases stayed unmatched.